This is a list of T cell receptor beta chains from one sample in a study of blood T cell repertoires in COVID-19. Profiled with immunoSEQ multiplex PCR; TCRdb holds only in-frame clones, not every one. Of around 190,000 clones in the sample, more than 75% were seen once. Material: peripheral blood. All receptors come from a woman in her forties or fifties with active or convalescent COVID-19. Both conserved end residues are part of each CDR3.

cdr3_aa: CASSGAGTYEQYF; j_call: TRBJ2-7; v_call: TRBV19
cdr3_aa: CASSAGGPIETQYF; j_call: TRBJ2-5; v_call: TRBV2
cdr3_aa: CASSPLGRGEKETQYF; j_call: TRBJ2-5; v_call: TRBV11-2
cdr3_aa: CASSVLAGGVDTQYF; j_call: TRBJ2-3; v_call: TRBV6-4
cdr3_aa: CASSASGRDPQYF; j_call: TRBJ2-5; v_call: TRBV2
cdr3_aa: CASSLHSGSEQYF; j_call: TRBJ2-7; v_call: TRBV4-2
cdr3_aa: CASSLYEFGTGDFREQFF; j_call: TRBJ2-1; v_call: TRBV5-1
cdr3_aa: CASSTTGRVNTEAFF; j_call: TRBJ1-1; v_call: TRBV19
cdr3_aa: CATSSPGQRNTIYF; j_call: TRBJ1-3; v_call: TRBV15
cdr3_aa: CASSENRVTGAQYF; j_call: TRBJ2-5; v_call: TRBV2
cdr3_aa: CASSLDRGLMGNTIYF; j_call: TRBJ1-3; v_call: TRBV5-5
cdr3_aa: CASRQGVNYGYTF; j_call: TRBJ1-2; v_call: TRBV13
cdr3_aa: CASSYSVRVRSPLHF; j_call: TRBJ1-6; v_call: TRBV6-5
cdr3_aa: CASSYPGQGTEAFF; j_call: TRBJ1-1; v_call: TRBV6-5
cdr3_aa: CASSPTTGTANEKLFF; j_call: TRBJ1-4; v_call: TRBV7-9
cdr3_aa: CASSDQGNSPLHF; j_call: TRBJ1-6; v_call: TRBV25-1
cdr3_aa: CASSSANRVPYEQYF; j_call: TRBJ2-7; v_call: TRBV7-9
cdr3_aa: CASSVEGGSSYNEQFF; j_call: TRBJ2-1; v_call: TRBV9
cdr3_aa: CASSTQGYNQPQHF; j_call: TRBJ1-5; v_call: TRBV19
cdr3_aa: CASSENPGTVKHGYTF; j_call: TRBJ1-2; v_call: TRBV6-1
cdr3_aa: CASSISGQGGEKLFF; j_call: TRBJ1-4; v_call: TRBV19
cdr3_aa: CATSRDYSGTGVGEQYF; j_call: TRBJ2-7; v_call: TRBV15
cdr3_aa: CASSLGPTSMDTGELFF; j_call: TRBJ2-2; v_call: TRBV7-2
cdr3_aa: CATSRDTGRNTEAFF; j_call: TRBJ1-1; v_call: TRBV15
cdr3_aa: CASSSGTTTYNEQFF; j_call: TRBJ2-1; v_call: TRBV7-3
cdr3_aa: CASSLLGTPNTEAFF; j_call: TRBJ1-1; v_call: TRBV7-2
cdr3_aa: CASSEAGGLAGGQGTQYF; j_call: TRBJ2-5; v_call: TRBV2
cdr3_aa: CASSTGTGANYGYTF; j_call: TRBJ1-2; v_call: TRBV28
cdr3_aa: CASKPGAVAGGETQYF; j_call: TRBJ2-5; v_call: TRBV11-2
cdr3_aa: CASSPRQGAHYGYTF; j_call: TRBJ1-2; v_call: TRBV19
cdr3_aa: CASSSLTSSYEQYF; j_call: TRBJ2-7; v_call: TRBV6-5
cdr3_aa: CAFDSNTEAFF; j_call: TRBJ1-1; v_call: TRBV30
cdr3_aa: CATSRDPVGTGELFF; j_call: TRBJ2-2; v_call: TRBV15
cdr3_aa: CASSFTNTKAFF; j_call: TRBJ1-1; v_call: TRBV5-6
cdr3_aa: CASSYSGRTNYGYTF; j_call: TRBJ1-2; v_call: TRBV6-5
cdr3_aa: CASSPNLRREAFF; j_call: TRBJ1-1; v_call: TRBV7-2
cdr3_aa: CASSTPSGTVTGELFF; j_call: TRBJ2-2; v_call: TRBV28
cdr3_aa: CAGQSGQGARGYTF; j_call: TRBJ1-2; v_call: TRBV28
cdr3_aa: CASSQDRRGTSGRGTDTQYF; j_call: TRBJ2-3; v_call: TRBV4-2
cdr3_aa: CATSTGGFTEAFF; j_call: TRBJ1-1; v_call: TRBV19